Below, 17 T cell receptor beta chains from the same sample are listed, as sequenced in a study of OX40 agonist ivuxolimab in advanced cancers. Sequencing was performed with immunoSEQ multiplex PCR; in TCRdb, only in-frame clones are kept and a portion is missing. The sample lists 90,000 or so clones, 91% occurring once. Sample: CD4+ or CD8+ T cells sorted from blood, taken in a trial of the OX40 agonist ivuxolimab. Receptors were obtained from an adult with an advanced solid tumor such as melanoma, head and neck, liver or kidney cancer.

J is TRBJ2-7 and V is TRBV11-3, with TRBD1 identical over 7 bases. The ends lost 5 bases at V and 7 bases at J; junction bases unmatched: 11. The CDR3 length is 14 residues. Germline assignment: CDR1 SGHNT and CDR2 YENEEA. CDR3 protein: CASSALQGSGEQYF. DNA for the CDR3: TGTGCCAGCAGCGCGTTACAGGGGTCGGGGGAGCAGTACTTC.

A remark on this clone: The germline gene is not matched at one end of the junction; a read error may be the cause. This chain links TRBV7-7 with TRBJ1-2, with D possibly TRBD1 on 5 matching bases. The germline V gene has CDR1 SSHAT and CDR2 FNYEAQ (reference sequence). This CDR3 is 14 amino acids long. CDR3 in DNA: TGTGCTAGCAGCTCTCCGGGACTCTCGCATGGCTACACCTTC. It encodes CASSSPGLSHGYTF.

The chain carries TRBV7-3 and TRBJ2-2; TRBD2 agrees at 9 bases. Germline assignment: CDR1 SGHTA and CDR2 FQGTGA. CDR3 size: 16 residues. With V trimmed by 6 bases and J by 1 base, 6 bases remained unmatched. The CDR3 sequence is CASRSRAGGNTGELFF. The CDR3 bases are TGTGCCAGCAGATCTCGAGCGGGAGGGAACACCGGGGAGCTGTTTTTT.

The chain is built from TRBV7-2 and TRBJ2-5; D unresolved. Trimming pared 1 base from V and 1 base from J, leaving 10 bases between. Germline assignment: CDR1 SGHTA and CDR2 FQGNSA. The CDR3 runs 15 residues. CDR3 nucleotide sequence: TGTGCCAGCAGCTTAGGTTGGTCGTTCCAAGAGACCCAGTACTTC. Protein product: CASSLGWSFQETQYF.

The chain has TRBV11-3 and TRBJ2-1, with a possible D match to TRBD2 (5 bases). CDR1 is SGHNT, CDR2 YENEEA, per germline. This CDR3 has 14 residues. Trimming took off 4 bases at V and 5 bases at J, with 12 bases between the two ends. The CDR3 bases are TGTGCCAGCAGCTCATATAGCGAACACAATGAGCAGTTCTTC. Translated: CASSSYSEHNEQFF.

The CDR3 DNA is TGTGCCAGCCACAGGGTCAGCACAGATACGCAGTATTTT. This codes for CASHRVSTDTQYF. The chain employs TRBV11-3 and TRBJ2-3; a possible D gene is TRBD1 (6 bases). This CDR3 contains 13 residues. The V end was cut by 8 bases, the J end by 0 bases, with 9 bases between. Germline-derived CDR1 and CDR2 are SGHNT and YENEEA.

There are a few counts of this clone. The chain has TRBV9 and TRBJ1-1; the D gene is possibly TRBD1 (6 bases). The germline V and J ends were trimmed by 0 bases and 3 bases, with 9 bases remaining between them. Germline CDR1 reads SGDLS; CDR2 reads YYNGEE. This CDR3 has 14 residues. CDR3 DNA sequence: TGTGCCAGCAGCGTAGCTGGGGGCGACACTGAAGCTTTCTTT. The encoded protein is CASSVAGGDTEAFF.

The chain employs TRBV28 and TRBJ2-2, with TRBD1 matching over 7 bases. This CDR3 spans 15 amino acids. Germline-derived CDR1 and CDR2 are MDHEN and SYDVKM. The trim removed 1 base at V and 7 bases at J, leaving 6 bases unmatched. The CDR3 bases are TGTGCCAGCAGTTTATACCACTACAGGGGCGGGGAGCTGTTTTTT. Its protein product is CASSLYHYRGGELFF.

This sequence joins TRBV11-3 and TRBJ1-2, with 7 nucleotides matching TRBD1. With 5 bases clipped from V and 4 bases from J, the junction kept 10 bases outside the gene matches. Per germline, CDR1 SGHNT and CDR2 YENEEA. The CDR3 runs to 15 residues. The CDR3 spells CASSPGTALSYGYTF. Here the CDR3 DNA reads TGTGCCAGCAGCCCCGGGACAGCCCTATCCTATGGCTACACCTTC.

This clone was recorded only once. V gene TRBV27 combines with J gene TRBJ2-3; D ambiguous. The V and J ends lost 3 bases and 0 bases respectively, with 4 bases between them. Per the germline V gene, CDR1 is MNHEY and CDR2 is SMNVEV (reference sequence). The CDR3 has 13 residues. The CDR3 loop is CASSFLSTDTQYF. Written as DNA, the CDR3 is TGTGCCAGCAGTTTCCTCAGCACAGATACGCAGTATTTT.

As to this clone: Compared with germline, one end of the junction differs, possibly owing to a read error. The chain is built from TRBV7-7 and TRBJ2-1, with TRBD2 identical over 7 bases. The CDR3 sequence is 14 residues long. The germline V gene encodes CDR1 SSHAT and CDR2 FNYEAQ (reference sequence). The CDR3 DNA is TGTGCTAGCAGCCCGCGACTAGCCGGCGGGGAGCAGTTCTTC. Translating gives CASSPRLAGGEQFF.

This rearrangement joins TRBV5-4 to TRBJ2-5; D is possibly TRBD1 (7 bases). V lost 0 bases, J lost 4 bases, and 13 bases lay in between. CDR3 length: 15 amino acids. Germline loops: CDR1 SGHNT, CDR2 YYREEE (reference sequence). The CDR3 DNA sequence: TGTGCCAGCAGCTTGGGGAGGGGGCTAGGAGAGACCCAGTACTTC. Translating gives CASSLGRGLGETQYF.

The chain joins TRBV19 to TRBJ2-1; the match to TRBD2 covers 8 bases. The CDR3 sequence is 18 residues long. V lost 5 bases and J lost 0; bases outside the gene matches: 12. Germline V CDR1 and CDR2: LNHDA, SQIVND (reference sequence). CDR3 loop: CASSALLAEGGSYNEQFF. Written as DNA, the CDR3 is TGTGCCAGTAGTGCCCTACTAGCGGAGGGGGGCTCCTACAATGAGCAGTTCTTC.

The V call is TRBV5-1, the J call TRBJ2-3; no reliable D call. This CDR3 is 17 amino acids long. Germline V CDR1 and CDR2: SGHRS, YFSETQ. Trimming left V 2 bases short and J 8 bases short, with 24 bases between. The CDR3 DNA is TGCGCCAGCAGCTTAACGGCGCCACGCCCCGCCCTTGGTACGCAGTATTTT. It is translated as CASSLTAPRPALGTQYF.

The V call is TRBV2, the J call TRBJ1-4; no definite D call. Germline V gene lookup returns CDR1 SNHLY and CDR2 FYNNEI. V was shortened by 4 bases and J by 8 bases, with 14 bases between the two germline ends. This CDR3 is built from 14 residues. CDR3 protein: CASSGGRVTEKLFF. The DNA of the CDR3 is TGTGCCAGCAGTGGTGGAAGGGTAACCGAAAAACTGTTTTTT.

The chain is built from TRBV6-5 and TRBJ1-1, with TRBD1 matching 7 bases. This CDR3 spans 13 amino acids. Germline CDR1 and CDR2: MNHEY and SVGAGI. V was clipped by 6 bases and J by 3 bases; unmatched bases: 4. The CDR3 loop reads CASSGQEHTEAFF. In DNA form, the CDR3 reads TGTGCCAGCAGCGGACAGGAGCACACTGAAGCTTTCTTT.

This chain connects TRBV10-3 to TRBJ2-1; 14 bases agree with TRBD2. Germline CDR1 reads ENHRY; CDR2 reads SYGVKD. With 6 bases clipped from V and 1 base from J, the junction kept 5 bases outside the gene matches. There are 17 residues in the CDR3. The CDR3 spells CAISGTSGSRSYNEQFF. CDR3 coding DNA: TGTGCCATCAGCGGGACTAGCGGGAGTAGGTCCTACAATGAGCAGTTCTTC.